The 23 T cell receptor beta chains given below trace back to one sample, sequenced in a study of T cell responses to AZD1222 COVID-19 vaccine. The protocol was immunoSEQ multiplex PCR, while the TCRdb copy is restricted to in-frame clones and leaves out a portion. The sample shows 130,000 to 150,000 clones, more than 90% of them seen only once. The sample in question was peripheral blood, obtained on day 0 of AZD1222 vaccination. The source is an adult in good health.

The gene calls are TRBV19 and TRBJ2-7; a possible D gene is TRBD2 (7 bases). Germline V gene lookup returns CDR1 LNHDA and CDR2 SQIVND (reference sequence). V was trimmed by 5 bases and J by 2 bases, leaving 13 bases between them. The CDR3 extends over 14 amino acids. The CDR3 is CASSGGGGPYEQYF. The CDR3 DNA reads as TGTGCCAGTAGTGGAGGCGGGGGCCCCTACGAGCAGTACTTC.

The chain recombines TRBV23-1 with TRBJ2-1, with 13 bases identical to TRBD2. TRBV23-1 is identified as an open reading frame with a role that is uncertain. The CDR3 has 20 amino acids. Germline trimming cut 1 base from V and 0 bases from J; bases unmatched to any gene: 9. The CDR3 DNA follows: TGCGCCAGCAGTCAATTTCCGGGACTAGCGGGATTTAGCTCCTACAATGAGCAGTTCTTC. Translated, it gives CASSQFPGLAGFSSYNEQFF.

The chain uses TRBV3-1 (or the pseudogene TRBV3-2) and TRBJ2-1; 9 nucleotides line up with TRBD2. J was trimmed by 3 bases and V by 0 bases; bases with no gene match: 0. Germline CDR1 reads LGHDT; CDR2 reads YNNKEL (reference sequence). This CDR3 has 15 residues. The CDR3 loop reads CASSQEREGYNEQFF. CDR3 in DNA: TGTGCCAGCAGCCAAGAGCGGGAGGGCTACAATGAGCAGTTCTTC.

The rearrangement uses TRBV7-9 and TRBJ2-7; D remains unclear. V lost 0 bases to trimming and J lost 3 bases, with 6 bases between them. The CDR3 consists of 13 residues. The germline CDR1 and CDR2 sequences are SEHNR and FQNEAQ (reference sequence). The CDR3 sequence is CASSLALGYEQYF. The CDR3 DNA reads TGTGCCAGCAGCTTAGCGCTGGGCTACGAGCAGTACTTC.

The chain employs TRBV3-1 (or the pseudogene TRBV3-2) and TRBJ2-1; tentative D call: TRBD2 (6 bases). V gave up 9 bases and J gave up 3 bases, with 12 bases separating them. The CDR3 is 13 residues long. Per germline, CDR1 LGHDT and CDR2 YNNKEL (reference sequence). The CDR3, as DNA: TGTGCCAGTAGCGGCGTAGACTACAATGAGCAGTTCTTC. Translating it yields CASSGVDYNEQFF.

This clone was counted once. The J gene is TRBJ2-7, the V gene TRBV11-2, with 9 bases fitting TRBD2. Germline V CDR1 and CDR2: SGHAT, FQNNGV. The CDR3 is 16 residues long. With V trimmed by 1 base and J by 5 bases, 9 bases remained unmatched. The CDR3 protein is CASSLGIAGAIHEQYF. DNA for the CDR3: TGTGCCAGCAGCTTAGGAATAGCGGGAGCGATTCACGAGCAGTACTTC.

The CDR3 nucleotides read TGTGCCAGCTCACTGAGACAGGGATTTAATTCACCCCTCCACTTT. Translating gives CASSLRQGFNSPLHF. J is TRBJ1-6 and V is TRBV18, with TRBD1 matching over 7 bases. The germline CDR1 and CDR2 sequences are KGHSH and LQKENI. The CDR3 consists of 15 residues. The junction had 6 bases not matched to a gene; V was cut back by 4 bases and J by 6 bases.

In nucleotides, the CDR3 is TGTGCCAGCAGTTTGGGGGGCGCCGCTGAAGCTTTCTTT. Its translation: CASSLGGAAEAFF. The chain uses TRBV25-1 and TRBJ1-1; TRBD1 is a possible D gene (6 bases). The CDR3 is 13 residues long. The V and J ends lost 5 bases and 6 bases respectively, with 13 bases between them. From germline, CDR1 is MGHDK and CDR2 SYGVNS.

The rearrangement links TRBV5-6 to TRBJ1-1; TRBD1 matches at 8 bases. Looked up from germline, CDR1 is SGHDT and CDR2 is YYEEEE. The CDR3 is made up of 17 amino acids. V gave up 3 bases and J gave up 0 bases; unmatched junction bases: 10. The DNA for the CDR3 is TGTGCCAGCAGCTCGCCCGGGACAGGATGGATGAACACTGAAGCTTTCTTT. The encoded protein is CASSSPGTGWMNTEAFF.

The V call is TRBV4-3, the J call TRBJ1-1, with TRBD1 identical over 9 bases. The CDR3 has 19 residues. V was pared by 5 bases and J by 0 bases, with 16 bases of the junction left unmatched. The germline V gene has CDR1 LGHNA and CDR2 YSLEER. This CDR3 reads CASSSRTGEYGRVNTEAFF. DNA for the CDR3: TGCGCCAGCAGCTCCCGGACAGGGGAGTATGGCAGGGTGAACACTGAAGCTTTCTTT.

V usage is TRBV6-1 and J usage is TRBJ1-1; D call uncertain. Per the germline V gene, CDR1 is MNHNS and CDR2 is SASEGT. V was trimmed by 0 bases and J by 1 base, leaving 6 bases between them. The CDR3 has 14 amino acids. CDR3 in DNA: TGTGCCAGCAGTGAAGCAAGAGCGAACACTGAAGCTTTCTTT. It specifies CASSEARANTEAFF.

V is TRBV7-9 and J is TRBJ2-6, with D maybe TRBD2 (5 bases). This CDR3 spans 19 amino acids. Germline assignment: CDR1 SEHNR and CDR2 FQNEAQ (reference sequence). The V and J ends lost 8 bases and 0 bases respectively, with 23 bases between them. CDR3 protein: CASREGATSSSSGANVLTF. The CDR3 DNA follows: TGTGCCAGCCGTGAGGGCGCTACTTCCTCCTCCTCTGGGGCCAACGTCCTGACTTTC. Combining the CDR3 with reference TRBV7-9 and TRBJ2-6 gives the whole variable domain DTGVSQNPRHKITKRGQNVTFRCDPISEHNRLYWYRQTLGQGPEFLTYFQNEAQLEKSRLLSDRFSAERPKGSFSTLEIQRTEQGDSAMYLCASREGATSSSSGANVLTFGAGSRLTVL.

The chain links TRBV12-3 or TRBV12-4 to TRBJ2-1; 13 nucleotides agree with TRBD2. The CDR3 extends over 13 amino acids. V trimming: 8 bases; J trimming: 5 bases; junction bases outside the gene matches: 0. CDR3 DNA: TGTGCCAGCGGGACTAGCGGGAACAATGAGCAGTTCTTC. Translating gives CASGTSGNNEQFF.

The chain is built from TRBV11-2 and TRBJ2-7; no firm D call. The CDR3 has 13 amino acids. V was cut by 5 bases and J by 6 bases, with 14 bases left in between. Germline CDR1 and CDR2: SGHAT and FQNNGV. CDR3 amino acids: CASSQSSVSEQYF. Here the CDR3 DNA reads TGTGCCAGCAGCCAATCTAGTGTCTCCGAGCAGTACTTC.

The rearrangement uses TRBV7-2 and TRBJ2-6; TRBD1 might be the D (5 bases). The CDR3 has 15 residues. Germline values: CDR1 SGHTA, CDR2 FQGNSA. V lost 5 bases to trimming and J lost 0 bases, with 8 bases between them. CDR3 region: CASSLGHSGANVLTF. In nucleotides, the CDR3 is TGTGCCAGCAGCCTCGGACACTCTGGGGCCAACGTCCTGACTTTC.

The rearrangement joins TRBV29-1 to TRBJ1-2; maybe TRBD1 (5 bases). The CDR3 covers 14 residues. CDR1 is SQVTM and CDR2 is ANQGSEA in the germline V gene. Trimming removed 0 bases from V and 4 bases from J, with 12 bases in between. CDR3 DNA: TGCAGCGTTGAAGATGAGGATGGGGGCTATGGCTACACCTTC. The encoded protein is CSVEDEDGGYGYTF.

This chain links TRBV10-1 with TRBJ1-1; possibly TRBD1 for D (5 bases). Trimming stripped 6 bases from V and 1 base from J, with 9 bases between. Germline values: CDR1 WNHNN, CDR2 SYGVQD (reference sequence). There are 13 residues in the CDR3. CDR3 residues: CASRTGPNTEAFF. The CDR3, as DNA: TGCGCCAGCAGAACGGGACCGAACACTGAAGCTTTCTTT.

V is TRBV6-6 and J is TRBJ2-5; either TRBD1 or TRBD2 may supply D (5 bases each). Germline V gives CDR1 MNHNY, CDR2 SVGAGI (reference sequence). The CDR3 is made up of 13 amino acids. V was trimmed by 2 bases and J by 4 bases, leaving 8 bases between them. Here the CDR3 reads CASSYRGVETQYF. CDR3 nucleotide sequence: TGTGCCAGCAGTTACAGAGGGGTAGAGACCCAGTACTTC.

The V gene is TRBV24-1, the J gene TRBJ1-2; no firm D call. CDR3 length: 11 residues. Trimming removed 6 bases from V and 7 bases from J, with 8 bases in between. The V gene's germline CDR1 is KGHDR and CDR2 SFDVKD. CDR3 region: CATSYAGGYTF. CDR3 nucleotides: TGTGCCACCAGTTACGCGGGTGGCTACACCTTC.

This chain uses TRBV4-1 with TRBJ2-3, with TRBD2 as a possible D gene (6 bases). Between the trimmed V and J ends, which lost 0 bases and 4 bases, there was a span of 11 bases. Germline V gene data show CDR1 as MGHRA and CDR2 as YSYEKL. The CDR3 extends over 15 amino acids. CDR3 bases: TGCGCCAGCAGCCAAGATGGTTGGGAGGCAGATACGCAGTATTTT. This codes for CASSQDGWEADTQYF.

This chain links TRBV5-1 with TRBJ1-1; 7 bases fit TRBD1. Per germline, CDR1 SGHRS and CDR2 YFSETQ. The V and J ends lost 4 bases and 0 bases, in that order; junction bases with no gene match: 3. The CDR3 contains 14 residues. CDR3 loop: CASSPGTVNTEAFF. The CDR3 DNA reads as TGCGCCAGCAGCCCGGGGACAGTGAACACTGAAGCTTTCTTT.

This rearrangement joins TRBV7-2 to TRBJ2-1; 12 bases line up with TRBD2. This CDR3 is 19 amino acids long. Germline V lookup: CDR1 SGHTA, CDR2 FQGNSA. The J segment lost 5 bases and the V segment lost 5 bases, leaving 16 bases of the junction unmatched. The CDR3 region has the DNA TGTGCCAGCAGCCCCAGGCGGCTAGCGGGAGGGCCAAAAAACAATGAGCAGTTCTTC. This encodes CASSPRRLAGGPKNNEQFF.

The chain combines TRBV5-1 with TRBJ1-1; 7 positions match TRBD1. The CDR3 consists of 14 residues. The junction had 4 bases not matched to a gene; V was cut back by 5 bases and J by 0 bases. In germline, CDR1 is SGHRS, CDR2 YFSETQ. The CDR3 DNA sequence: TGCGCCAGCAGTTCAGGGGGTATGAACACTGAAGCTTTCTTT. It encodes CASSSGGMNTEAFF.